Only one count was recorded for the clone carrying this T cell receptor (beta chain). The data derive from a study of blood T cell repertoires in COVID-19. Background on the study: Samples representing acute and convalescent COVID-19 were sourced from the United States, Italy and Spain. The cDNA or gDNA used as material had been derived from T cells, B-cell-depleted T cells, or PBMCs.

As originally analysed: Counts of nucleated cells, estimated from reference gene primer amplification, were obtained. Assay: immunoSEQ multiplex PCR; the TCRdb copy retains only in-frame clones and omits some. V, J and clone size derive from that table, while D and trimming were established from the DNA sequence. This table holds 150,000 or so clones, around 80% found once. Germline values: CDR1 MGHRA, CDR2 YSYEKL. The CDR3 is 17 residues long. The junction had 10 bases not matched to a gene; V was cut back by 0 bases and J by 8 bases. The receptor was isolated from a woman over 75 with acute or convalescent COVID-19. V is TRBV4-1 and J is TRBJ2-1; 10 bases fit TRBD2. Sequencing input: peripheral blood. In DNA form, the CDR3 reads TGCGCCAGCAGCCAAGATTTTGAATTAGCGGGAGGTGATGAGCAGTTCTTC. Translated: CASSQDFELAGGDEQFF.